Below, 32 T cell receptor beta chains from the same sample are listed, as sequenced in a study of tumor-infiltrating lymphocytes in primary liver carcinoma. Unsorted whole blood served as the source of blood RNA, and germline DNA was extracted as well. TCR beta cDNA was reverse-transcribed from about 500 ng of total RNA. The reaction used a constant-region primer and ProtoScript II reverse transcriptase. Slightly modified ARM-PCR, run as three nested multiplex PCR rounds, produced the TCR beta libraries. The first two PCR rounds used TRBV1-TRBV30 primers with a Cbeta primer, 10 cycles each. Via MiXCR, TCRdb re-called the multiplex PCR reads, giving one row per CDR3 protein. In the table there are 300,000 to 400,000 distinct CDR3 sequences, more than 55% of which are singletons. Sequenced: peripheral blood. The origin of the receptors is a man aged 40-49 years with primary liver carcinoma and hepatitis B virus infection.

This clonotype was detected only a few times. The rearrangement uses TRBV7-9 and TRBJ2-7; tentatively, D is TRBD1 (6 bases). This CDR3 contains 14 residues. Germline loops: CDR1 SEHNR, CDR2 FQNEAQ (reference sequence). With 5 bases removed from V and 0 bases from J, the gap between germline ends came to 11 bases. In DNA, the CDR3 is TGTGCCAGCAGCCAAGACAGGAGCTCCTACGAGCAGTACTTC. It codes for CASSQDRSSYEQYF.

A word on this clonotype: A much larger clone lies one base from this, so it may be a read error. V and J are TRBV4-1 and TRBJ1-1; the D gene is possibly TRBD1 (6 bases). Germline assignment: CDR1 MGHRA and CDR2 YSYEKL. The length of the CDR3 is 12 residues. Here the CDR3 DNA reads TGCACCAGCAGCCTCCAACAGGGTGAAGCTTTCTTT. Amino acid sequence: CTSSLQQGEAFF.

As for this clonotype: One end of the junction fails to match germline, which may point to a read error. The V and J genes are TRBV10-3 and TRBJ2-1; D possibly corresponds to TRBD1 (6 bases). The CDR3 totals 14 residues. Per the germline V gene, CDR1 is ENHRY and CDR2 is SYGVKD. The CDR3 loop is CAINGQQTYSEQFF. CDR3 DNA sequence: TGTGCCATCAATGGACAGCAGACCTACAGTGAGCAGTTCTTC.

Comments on this clonotype: The junction differs from germline at one of its ends, possibly a read error. The chain uses TRBV11-3 and TRBJ2-1; no definite D call. In germline, CDR1 is SGHNT, CDR2 YENEEA. There are 13 residues in the CDR3. The CDR3 region has the DNA TGTGCCAGCAGCTTAGGTAGACTCGATGAGCTGTTCTTC. It translates to CASSLGRLDELFF.

This clonotype came up a few times. The chain is built from TRBV5-5 and TRBJ2-2; 12 bases match TRBD1. This CDR3 contains 19 residues. Trimming at V came to 1 base and at J to 4 bases, leaving 11 bases not matched to a gene. The V gene's germline CDR1 is SGHKS and CDR2 YYEKEE (reference sequence). The CDR3 loop reads CASSLPGTGGREGTGELFF. CDR3 nucleotide sequence: TGTGCCAGCAGCTTGCCCGGGACAGGGGGCCGGGAGGGCACCGGGGAGCTGTTTTTT.

Notes on this clonotype: A much larger clone sits a single nucleotide away, making a read error possible. The CDR3 ends on some other residue instead of the conserved phenylalanine or tryptophan, so this is likely a read error. This chain connects TRBV4-3 to TRBJ2-1; D is ambiguous. This CDR3 has 13 amino acids. Trimming took off 1 base at V and 5 bases at J, with 6 bases between the two ends. Germline values: CDR1 LGHNA, CDR2 YSLEER. The CDR3 is CASSQVPNNEQFL. The CDR3 DNA reads TGCGCCAGCAGCCAAGTCCCAAACAATGAGCAGTTCCTC.

As for this clonotype: At one of its ends the junction is not consistent with the germline gene, which may arise from a read error. This rearrangement joins TRBV5-6 to TRBJ1-1; no clear D. CDR3 length equals 12 residues. Germline V gives CDR1 SGHDT, CDR2 YYEEEE. CDR3 coding DNA: TGTGCCAGCAGCCTGGGGAACACTGAAGCTTGCTTT. The encoded protein is CASSLGNTEACF.

Details on this clonotype: Just one base apart from a much larger clone, this may be a read error. The chain has TRBV6-5 and TRBJ1-2; weak D call: TRBD1 (5 bases). This CDR3 spans 12 amino acids. Germline assignment: CDR1 MNHEY and CDR2 SVGAGI. CDR3 in DNA: TGTGTCAGCAGCGGGCAGGGATCTGGCTACACCTTC. It is translated as CVSSGQGSGYTF.

This clonotype was recorded only once. This may be a read error: a much more frequent sequence differs by one nucleotide. This chain connects TRBV6-1 to TRBJ1-1, with D perhaps TRBD1 (5 bases). The V gene's germline CDR1 is MNHNS and CDR2 SASEGT. The CDR3 is 15 amino acids. This CDR3 is CAISELKGRDTEAFF. CDR3 nucleotide sequence: TGTGCCATCAGTGAACTAAAGGGGCGAGATACTGAAGCTTTCTTT.

This chain uses TRBV19 with TRBJ2-7; maybe TRBD1 (6 bases). This CDR3 is built from 14 residues. CDR1 and CDR2 (germline): LNHDA, SQIVND (reference sequence). Trimming removed 6 bases from V and 3 bases from J, with 15 bases in between. The CDR3 nucleotides are TGTGCCAGTAGCCCCTCGACAGGTCACTACGAGCAGTACTTC. Protein product: CASSPSTGHYEQYF.

In this sample, this clonotype turned up many times. The chain uses TRBV4-2 and TRBJ2-2; D remains ambiguous. The CDR3 is made up of 13 amino acids. V dropped 0 bases and J dropped 3 bases, with 2 bases sitting between them. Germline lookup yields CDR1 LGHNA and CDR2 YNFKEQ. The CDR3 reads CASSQDDTGELFF. In nucleotides, the CDR3 is TGTGCCAGCAGCCAAGATGACACCGGGGAGCTGTTTTTT.

This chain connects TRBV5-1 to TRBJ2-2; TRBD1 aligns across 11 bases. CDR3 length equals 16 residues. V dropped 0 bases and J dropped 5; count of bases not matched to a gene: 3. Germline CDR1 SGHRS, CDR2 YFSETQ. CDR3: CASSLDGQGATGELFF. The CDR3 bases are TGCGCCAGCAGCTTGGACGGACAGGGGGCGACCGGGGAGCTGTTTTTT. Based on the CDR3 plus reference TRBV5-1 and TRBJ2-2, the full variable domain is KAGVTQTPRYLIKTRGQQVTLSCSPISGHRSVSWYQQTPGQGLQFLFEYFSETQRNKGNFPGRFSGRQFSNSRSEMNVSTLELGDSALYLCASSLDGQGATGELFFGEGSRLTVL.

There are many counts of this clonotype. The genes are TRBV5-4 and TRBJ2-4; the match to TRBD2 covers 8 bases. The trim removed 4 bases at V and 0 bases at J, leaving 12 bases unmatched. Germline V CDR1 and CDR2: SGHNT, YYREEE (reference sequence). The CDR3 runs to 18 residues. CDR3 DNA sequence: TGTGCCAGCAGCATCTTAGGTACTAGCGGACTAGCCAAAAACATTCAGTACTTC. Protein: CASSILGTSGLAKNIQYF.

The CDR3 reads CASSSSLSGIADTQYF. CDR3 in DNA: TGTGCCAGCAGTTCCAGCCTTAGCGGGATCGCAGATACGCAGTATTTT. This sequence joins TRBV28 and TRBJ2-3, with 8 bases aligning to TRBD2. V dropped 4 bases and J dropped 4; count of bases not matched to a gene: 10. Germline V CDR1 and CDR2: MDHEN, SYDVKM. CDR3 size: 16 residues.

A note on this clonotype: Being one base from a much bigger clone, this may be a read error. The chain uses TRBV6-5 and TRBJ2-3, with TRBD2 matching 9 bases. Germline loops: CDR1 MNHEY, CDR2 SVGAGI. CDR3 length: 13 residues. DNA of the CDR3: TGTGCCAGCAGACTAGCGGGCACAGATATGCAGTATTTT. Translating it yields CASRLAGTDMQYF.

Notes on this clonotype: A much larger clone lies one base from this, so it may be a read error. The chain recombines TRBV6-5 with TRBJ1-1; the match to TRBD1 covers 11 bases. This CDR3 has 15 amino acids. The V gene's germline CDR1 is MNHEY and CDR2 SVGAGI. The CDR3 region is CVSSRGQGENTEAFF. DNA for the CDR3: TGTGTCAGCAGTAGGGGACAGGGGGAGAACACTGAAGCTTTCTTT.

This clonotype has a count of ten or more. This rearrangement joins TRBV12-3 or TRBV12-4 to TRBJ2-7; the match to TRBD1 covers 12 bases. The CDR3 is 18 residues long. J gave up 2 bases and V 4 bases, and 12 bases lay outside the gene matches. The DNA for the CDR3 is TGTGCCAGCAGTTCCCGGGACAGGGGGCCCACCTTAACCTACGAGCAGTACTTC. Its protein is CASSSRDRGPTLTYEQYF.

Of note for this clonotype: One junction end disagrees with the germline gene, perhaps due to a read error. This sequence joins TRBV11-1 and TRBJ2-7, with D hard to call. The length of the CDR3 is 13 residues. From germline, CDR1 is SGHAT and CDR2 FQDESV (reference sequence). CDR3 in DNA: TGTGCCAGCAGGGAGAAGCGATCATACGAGCAGCACTTC. Translating gives CASREKRSYEQHF.

A note on this clonotype: With a much larger clone just one base away, this may be a read error. V and J are TRBV5-1 and TRBJ2-2; D uncertain. The V and J ends lost 6 bases and 2 bases respectively, with 8 bases between them. CDR3 length: 13 residues. Germline loops: CDR1 SGHRS, CDR2 YFSETQ. The CDR3 DNA is TGCGCCAGCACTGTACTTAACACCGGGGAGCTGTTTTTT. Translation: CASTVLNTGELFF.

Details on this clonotype: This may stem from a read error, because a much larger clone lies one nucleotide away. The chain is built from TRBV29-1 and TRBJ2-2; D call uncertain. There are 12 residues in the CDR3. The germline CDR1 and CDR2 sequences are SQVTM and ANQGSEA. The CDR3 region has the DNA TGCTGCGTTGATAGTGGGCCCGGGGAGCTGTTTTTT. This encodes CCVDSGPGELFF.

This clonotype has a single count. The chain carries TRBV11-2 and TRBJ2-2; a weak D match, TRBD2 (6 bases). The CDR3 loop spans 21 amino acids. Per germline, CDR1 SGHAT and CDR2 FQNNGV. Between the trimmed V and J ends, which lost 3 bases and 7 bases, there was a span of 33 bases. CDR3 residues: CASSLGSRPSEPQRANGELFF. The CDR3 coding sequence is TGTGCCAGCAGCTTGGGTAGTCGGCCTTCGGAGCCCCAGCGGGCAAACGGGGAGCTGTTTTTT.

This sequence joins TRBV10-3 and TRBJ2-7; 14 bases map to TRBD2. Germline CDR1 ENHRY, CDR2 SYGVKD. The length of the CDR3 is 20 residues. J gave up 1 base and V 4 bases, and 15 bases lay outside the gene matches. The CDR3 nucleotides read TGTGCCATCAGTGGTCGGGGCGAACGAGGACTAGCGGGAGGATCCTACGAGCAGTACTTC. It encodes CAISGRGERGLAGGSYEQYF.

The chain joins TRBV4-1 to TRBJ2-1, with 9 nucleotides matching TRBD2. Unmatched junction bases numbered 5, after V lost 1 base and J lost 4 bases. Germline V lookup: CDR1 MGHRA, CDR2 YSYEKL. The CDR3 runs 16 residues. The CDR3 DNA follows: TGCGCCAGCAGCCAAGTGCGCGCGGGAGGGTACAATGAGCAGTTCTTC. Translating it yields CASSQVRAGGYNEQFF.

As to this clonotype: One end of the junction does not line up with germline, which may come from a read error. The V and J genes are TRBV6-2 or TRBV6-3 and TRBJ2-4; D is possibly TRBD1 (5 bases). From germline, CDR1 is MNHEY and CDR2 SVGEGT. The CDR3 is 15 residues long. CDR3 region: CASSYSGDTKNIQNF. The CDR3 region has the DNA TGTGCCAGCAGTTACTCAGGGGATACCAAAAACATTCAGAACTTC.

In this sample, this clonotype turned up a few times. This sequence joins TRBV7-8 and TRBJ2-7, with a tentative D call TRBD2 (6 bases). The V gene's germline CDR1 is SGHVS and CDR2 FQNEAQ. CDR3 length: 16 amino acids. The germline V and J ends were trimmed by 5 bases and 4 bases, with 21 bases remaining between them. CDR3 in amino acids: CASSALAGGLGYEQYF. The CDR3, as DNA: TGTGCCAGCAGCGCCCTTGCCGGGGGACTTGGGTACGAGCAGTACTTC.

The V and J genes are TRBV7-9 and TRBJ2-2, with 8 bases that match TRBD1. CDR3 size: 17 residues. The V gene's germline CDR1 is SEHNR and CDR2 FQNEAQ (reference sequence). V gave up 4 bases and J gave up 6 bases; unmatched junction bases: 13. CDR3 protein: CASSSRTGKVSAGELFF. CDR3 coding DNA: TGTGCCAGCAGCTCGAGGACAGGGAAGGTGTCGGCCGGGGAGCTGTTTTTT.

As to this clonotype: The junction departs from germline at one end; a sequencing error may be responsible. The chain joins TRBV30 to TRBJ2-5, with 9 bases identical to TRBD1. Germline V gene sequence: CDR1 GTSNPN, CDR2 SVGIG (reference sequence). The CDR3 consists of 15 residues. As DNA, the CDR3 is TGTGCCTGGAGAGGTTGGACAGGGGAGCAAGAGACCCAGCACTTC. This encodes CAWRGWTGEQETQHF.

This clonotype was seen repeatedly, ten times or more. The gene calls are TRBV12-3 or TRBV12-4 and TRBJ2-3, with D unclear. V was shortened by 1 base and J by 6 bases, with 14 bases between the two germline ends. The CDR3 is 15 residues long. CDR3 protein: CASSLEAGAADTQYF. In nucleotides, the CDR3 is TGTGCCAGCAGTTTAGAGGCTGGAGCCGCGGATACGCAGTATTTT.

This clonotype was seen more than once but under ten times. This could be a read error, since a much larger clone is one nucleotide away. The rearrangement uses TRBV6-2 or TRBV6-3 and TRBJ1-5; TRBD1 matches at 12 bases. Germline V gene sequence: CDR1 MNHEY, CDR2 SVGEGT. This CDR3 contains 15 residues. V shed 9 bases and J 10 bases; nucleotides not matched to a gene: 13. CDR3 sequence (DNA): TGTGCCAGGAGCAACCGGGGACAGGGGGCCGAACCCCAGCATTTT. Encoded protein: CARSNRGQGAEPQHF.

This clonotype was seen once. At one of its ends the junction is not consistent with the germline gene, which may arise from a read error. This rearrangement joins TRBV5-5 to TRBJ2-7; 8 positions agree with TRBD2. The CDR3 length is 15 residues. CDR1 and CDR2 (germline): SGHKS, YYEKEE (reference sequence). The CDR3 DNA follows: TGTGCCAACAGCTTGGTGATAGCGGGAACCTACGAGCAGTACTTC. Amino acids: CANSLVIAGTYEQYF.

Remarks on this clonotype: A much bigger clone sits one base away, suggesting this may be a read error. The chain links TRBV4-1 to TRBJ2-1; 9 bases are shared with TRBD1. The germline V gene encodes CDR1 MGHRA and CDR2 YSYEKL. This CDR3 comprises 16 residues. The CDR3: CASSQLGTGSYDEQFF. The CDR3 DNA follows: TGCGCCAGCAGCCAACTTGGGACAGGGTCCTACGATGAGCAGTTCTTC.

In its sample, this clonotype was seen many times. The chain combines TRBV4-3 with TRBJ2-2; no reliable D call. Trimming left V 5 bases short and J 6 bases short, with 4 bases between. The CDR3 is made up of 11 amino acids. Germline CDR1 and CDR2: LGHNA and YSLEER. The CDR3 loop reads CASSMAGELFF. In DNA form, the CDR3 reads TGCGCCAGCAGCATGGCCGGGGAGCTGTTTTTT.